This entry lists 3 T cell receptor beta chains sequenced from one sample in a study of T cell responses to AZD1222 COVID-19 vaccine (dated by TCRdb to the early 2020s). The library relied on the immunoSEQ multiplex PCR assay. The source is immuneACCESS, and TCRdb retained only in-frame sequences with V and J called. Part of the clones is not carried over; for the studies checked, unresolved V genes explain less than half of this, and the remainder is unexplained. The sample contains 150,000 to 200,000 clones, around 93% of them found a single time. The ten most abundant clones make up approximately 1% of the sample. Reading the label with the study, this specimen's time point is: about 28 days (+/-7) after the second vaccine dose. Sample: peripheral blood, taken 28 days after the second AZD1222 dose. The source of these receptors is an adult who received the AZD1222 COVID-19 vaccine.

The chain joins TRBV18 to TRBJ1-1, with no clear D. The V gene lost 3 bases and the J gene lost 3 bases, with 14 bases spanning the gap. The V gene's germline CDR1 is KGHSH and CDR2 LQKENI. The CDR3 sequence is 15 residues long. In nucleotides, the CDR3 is TGTGCCAGCTCACCTCCAACTCGAATTTACACTGAAGCTTTCTTT. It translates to CASSPPTRIYTEAFF. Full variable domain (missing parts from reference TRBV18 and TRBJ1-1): NAGVMQNPRHLVRRRGQEARLRCSPMKGHSHVYWYRQLPEEGLKFMVYLQKENIIDESGMPKERFSAEFPKEGPSILRIQQVVRGDSAAYFCASSPPTRIYTEAFFGQGTRLTVV.

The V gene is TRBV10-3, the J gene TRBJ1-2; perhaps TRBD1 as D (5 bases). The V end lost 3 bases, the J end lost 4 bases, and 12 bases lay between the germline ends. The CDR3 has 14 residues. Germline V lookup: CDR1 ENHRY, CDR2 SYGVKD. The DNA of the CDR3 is TGTGCCATCAGTGACGCGGGACCGCTCTATGGCTACACCTTC. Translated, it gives CAISDAGPLYGYTF.

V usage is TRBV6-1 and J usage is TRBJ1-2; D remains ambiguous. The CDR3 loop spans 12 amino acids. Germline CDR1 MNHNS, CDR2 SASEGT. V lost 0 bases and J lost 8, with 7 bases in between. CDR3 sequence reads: CASSEAPGGYTF. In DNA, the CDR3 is TGTGCCAGCAGTGAAGCGCCGGGCGGCTACACCTTC.